The TCR beta chain described here comes from a study of CD8+ T cells in alopecia areata. Study-wide context: Oral tofacitinib (5 to 10 mg twice daily) was administered to treated patients. The investigators scored severity in treated patients by the percentage of affected scalp area. Study-wide points: Scalp clonality, along with expanded CD8+ clones among the top 100, was significantly decreased by tofacitinib. Scalp samples also contribute reads from the resident alphabeta T cells found in normal skin.

Following extraction, RNA underwent reverse transcription to cDNA, which served as the sequencing template. Here immunoSEQ multiplex PCR was the method, and the copy in TCRdb shows in-frame clones only, minus some. The sample records about 200,000 clones, 30% to 40% being singletons. Described treatment: oral pan-JAK inhibitor, 5-10 mg twice daily. As regards this clone: Its antigen is still unknown.

V was trimmed by 4 bases and J by 0 bases, leaving 11 bases between them. The CDR3 has 15 residues. CDR1 is MNHNS and CDR2 is SASEGT in the germline V gene. Material: CD4+ T cells sorted from blood, obtained around week 31, from a patient treated with tofacitinib. This TCR was recovered from a human donor with alopecia areata. The chain combines TRBV6-1 with TRBJ2-3; D is unclear. CDR3 in amino acids: CASSASMASTDTQYF. Written as DNA, the CDR3 is TGTGCCAGCAGTGCGTCGATGGCTAGCACAGATACGCAGTATTTT.